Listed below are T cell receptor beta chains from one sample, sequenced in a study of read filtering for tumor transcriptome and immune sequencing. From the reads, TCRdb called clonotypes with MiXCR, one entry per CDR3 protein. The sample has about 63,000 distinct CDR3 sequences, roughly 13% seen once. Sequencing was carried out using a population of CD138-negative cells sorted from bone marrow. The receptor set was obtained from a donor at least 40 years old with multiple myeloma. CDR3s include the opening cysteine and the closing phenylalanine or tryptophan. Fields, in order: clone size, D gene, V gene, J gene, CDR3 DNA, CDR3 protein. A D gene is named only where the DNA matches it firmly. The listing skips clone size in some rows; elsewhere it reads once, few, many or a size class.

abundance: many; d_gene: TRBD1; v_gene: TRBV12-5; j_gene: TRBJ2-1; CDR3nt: TGTGCTAGTGTCAAATTCTTCCGGGACAGGGAAGGGGGGTGGTTAAATGAGCAGTTCTTC; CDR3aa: CASVKFFRDREGGWLNEQFF
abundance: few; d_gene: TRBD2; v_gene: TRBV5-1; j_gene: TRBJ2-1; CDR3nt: TGCGCCAGCAGCTTCCAGGGGACTAGCGGGATTGGTATGAGTGAGCAGTCCTTC; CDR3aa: CASSFQGTSGIGMSEQSF
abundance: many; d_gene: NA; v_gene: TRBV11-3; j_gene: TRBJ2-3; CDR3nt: TGTGCCAGCAGGGGGAGGGGGAGGCCTTCCACAGATACGCAGTATTTT; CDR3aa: CASRGRGRPSTDTQYF
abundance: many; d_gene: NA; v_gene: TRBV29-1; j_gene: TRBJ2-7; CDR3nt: TGCAGCGTTGAAGACCGGGACATTTCCTACGAGCAGTACTTC; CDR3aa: CSVEDRDISYEQYF
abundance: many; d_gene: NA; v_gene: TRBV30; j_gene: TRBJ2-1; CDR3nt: TGTGCCTGGAGCCCCGGGACAGGATGGGGAGGGAATGAGCAGTTCTTC; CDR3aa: CAWSPGTGWGGNEQFF
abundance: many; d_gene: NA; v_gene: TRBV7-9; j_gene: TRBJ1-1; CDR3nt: TGTGCCAGCAGCTTACCAGGGTCGGCAGAAGCTTTCTTT; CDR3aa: CASSLPGSAEAFF
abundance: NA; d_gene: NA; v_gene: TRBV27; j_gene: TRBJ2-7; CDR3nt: TGTGCCAGCAGTCCTCGATCTAACTCCTACGAGCAGTACTTC; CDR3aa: CASSPRSNSYEQYF
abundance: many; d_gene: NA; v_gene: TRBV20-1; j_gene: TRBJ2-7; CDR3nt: TGCAGTGCTAGAGGACAATACGAGCAGTACTTC; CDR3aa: CSARGQYEQYF
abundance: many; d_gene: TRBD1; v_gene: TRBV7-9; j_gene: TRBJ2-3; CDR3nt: TGTGCCAGCAGCTTGGGGACAGGGATCACAGATACGCAGTATTTT; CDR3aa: CASSLGTGITDTQYF
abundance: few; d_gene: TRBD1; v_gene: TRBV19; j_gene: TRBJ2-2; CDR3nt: TGTGCCAGTAGTTGGACAGGGAACACCGGGGAGCTGTTTTTT; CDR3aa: CASSWTGNTGELFF
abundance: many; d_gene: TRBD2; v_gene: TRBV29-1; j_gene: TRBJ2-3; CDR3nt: TGCAGCGGTACTAGCGGGAGGGCGAGAGATACGCAGTATTTT; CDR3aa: CSGTSGRARDTQYF
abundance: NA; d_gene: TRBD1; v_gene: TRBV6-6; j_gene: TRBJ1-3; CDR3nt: TGTGCCAGCATCTCAGGGGGCTCTGGAAACACCAGATATTTT; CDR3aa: CASISGGSGNTRYF
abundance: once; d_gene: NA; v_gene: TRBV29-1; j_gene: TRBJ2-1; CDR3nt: TGCAGCGCGGGATTGAATAAGCAGTTCTTC; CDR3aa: CSAGLNKQFF
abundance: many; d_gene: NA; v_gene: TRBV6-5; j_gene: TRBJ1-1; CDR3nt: TGTGCCAGCAGTTACTCGGGTATCGCTGAAGCTTTCTTT; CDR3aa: CASSYSGIAEAFF
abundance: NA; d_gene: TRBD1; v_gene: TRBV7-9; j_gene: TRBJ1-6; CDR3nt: TGTGCCAGCGGCGGAGGACAGGGGGCCACCTATAATTCGCCCCTCCACTTT; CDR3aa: CASGGGQGATYNSPLHF
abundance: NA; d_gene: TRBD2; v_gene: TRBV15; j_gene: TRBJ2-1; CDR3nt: TGTGCCACCAGCAGAGCGGGAGGGCCGGGGAATGAGCAGTTCTTC; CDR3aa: CATSRAGGPGNEQFF
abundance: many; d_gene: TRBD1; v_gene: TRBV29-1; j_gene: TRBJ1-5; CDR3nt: TGCAGCGTTGCCGGGACAGGGGGCTCTCAGCCCCAGCATTTT; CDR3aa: CSVAGTGGSQPQHF
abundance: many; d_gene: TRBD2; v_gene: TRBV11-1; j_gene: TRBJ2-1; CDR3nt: TGTGCCAGCAGCTTAGAGGCGGGAGTAACGAATGAGCAGTTCTTC; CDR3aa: CASSLEAGVTNEQFF
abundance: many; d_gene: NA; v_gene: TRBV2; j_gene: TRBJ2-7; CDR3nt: TGTGCCAGCAGTGATCCCTACGAGCAGTACTTC; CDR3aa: CASSDPYEQYF
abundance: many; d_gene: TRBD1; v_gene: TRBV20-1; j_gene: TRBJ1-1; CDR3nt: TGCAGTGCTTCCCTGGACAGGAGAGCTTTCTTT; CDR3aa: CSASLDRRAFF
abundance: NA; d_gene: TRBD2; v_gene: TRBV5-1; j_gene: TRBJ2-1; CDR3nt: TGCGCCAGCCGCCCGGGTGGCGGGGGGTCCTACAATGAGCAGTTCTTC; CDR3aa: CASRPGGGGSYNEQFF
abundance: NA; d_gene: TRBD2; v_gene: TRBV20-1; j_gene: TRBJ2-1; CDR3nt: TGCAGTGCTAGAGGTCGACTAGCCCAATACAATGAGCAGTTCTTC; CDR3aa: CSARGRLAQYNEQFF
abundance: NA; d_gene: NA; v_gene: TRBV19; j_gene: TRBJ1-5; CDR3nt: TGTGCCAGTAGTCCTCGGACGAGGGGTCCCCAGCCCCAGCATTTT; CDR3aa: CASSPRTRGPQPQHF
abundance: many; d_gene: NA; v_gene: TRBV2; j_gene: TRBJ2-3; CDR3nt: TGTGCCAGCAGTGAAGCAGGTTTTAGCACAGATACGCAGTATTTT; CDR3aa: CASSEAGFSTDTQYF
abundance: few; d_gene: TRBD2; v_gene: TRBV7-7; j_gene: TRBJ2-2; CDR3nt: TGTGCTAGCAGCTCCCGGACTAGCGGGAGCCCCGGGGAGCTGTTTTTT; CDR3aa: CASSSRTSGSPGELFF
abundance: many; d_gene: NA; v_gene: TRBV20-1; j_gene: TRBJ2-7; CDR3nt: TGCAGTGCTAGAGTCGGCGGGGTCTACGAGCAGTACTTC; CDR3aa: CSARVGGVYEQYF
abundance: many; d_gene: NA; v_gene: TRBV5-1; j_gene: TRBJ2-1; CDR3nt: TGCGCCAGCAGCCAAAGTAATGAGCAGTTCTTC; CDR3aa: CASSQSNEQFF
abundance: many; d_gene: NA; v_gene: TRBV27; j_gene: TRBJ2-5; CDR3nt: TGTGCCAGCAGTTTGACGGGGAGACCGGGAGAGACCCAGTACTTC; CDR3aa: CASSLTGRPGETQYF
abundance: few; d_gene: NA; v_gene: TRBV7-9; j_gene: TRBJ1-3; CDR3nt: TGTGCCAGCAGCTTACAGGGGAAAACTGGAAACACCATATATTTT; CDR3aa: CASSLQGKTGNTIYF
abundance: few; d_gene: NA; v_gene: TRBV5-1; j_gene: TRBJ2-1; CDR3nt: TGCGCCAGCAGCTTGGAATTTGGGAGTTGGGGGAATGAGCAGTTCTTC; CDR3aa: CASSLEFGSWGNEQFF
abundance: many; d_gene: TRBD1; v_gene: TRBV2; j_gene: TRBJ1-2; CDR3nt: TGTGCCAGCGGGACAGGGGGATTCTATGGCTACACCTTC; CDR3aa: CASGTGGFYGYTF
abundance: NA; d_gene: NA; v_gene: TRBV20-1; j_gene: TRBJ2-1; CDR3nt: TGCAGTGCCAGAGATTTAAGGGGGGACGTGGATGAGCAGTTCTTC; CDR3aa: CSARDLRGDVDEQFF
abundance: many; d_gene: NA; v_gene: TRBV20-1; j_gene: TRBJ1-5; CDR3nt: TGCAGTGCTAGGAAACAGGCCCCAAATCAGCCCCAGCATTTT; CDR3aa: CSARKQAPNQPQHF